This T cell receptor beta chain appears in the sequencing data of a study of T cell responses to AZD1222 COVID-19 vaccine. Concerning this clone itself: Antigen specificity is unknown.

Study-level findings and limits: Nearly half of the spike-specific TCRs reportedly recognize variant regions that carry no mutations. CD4 TCRs linked to vaccination spanned spike, dominating at 160-218 and 743-854. The study sampled repertoires only after the peak T cell response. In a largely white British group with more females than males, clonal diversity was possibly underestimated.

The data were produced by immunoSEQ multiplex PCR, yet TCRdb's version contains in-frame clones alone and is incomplete. The sample has nearly 200,000 clones, over 85% seen once; the top ten hold roughly 1%. CDR1 and CDR2 from the germline V gene are MNHEY and SVGAGI. This CDR3 has 13 amino acids. With 4 bases removed from V and 5 bases from J, the gap between germline ends came to 11 bases. This sequence originates from an adult who received the AZD1222 COVID-19 vaccine. The material was peripheral blood, obtained 28 days after the second AZD1222 dose. The genes are TRBV6-5 and TRBJ1-2, with D unclear. This CDR3 reads CASSSQVEYGYTF. The CDR3 DNA follows: TGTGCCAGCAGTTCTCAGGTGGAGTATGGCTACACCTTC.